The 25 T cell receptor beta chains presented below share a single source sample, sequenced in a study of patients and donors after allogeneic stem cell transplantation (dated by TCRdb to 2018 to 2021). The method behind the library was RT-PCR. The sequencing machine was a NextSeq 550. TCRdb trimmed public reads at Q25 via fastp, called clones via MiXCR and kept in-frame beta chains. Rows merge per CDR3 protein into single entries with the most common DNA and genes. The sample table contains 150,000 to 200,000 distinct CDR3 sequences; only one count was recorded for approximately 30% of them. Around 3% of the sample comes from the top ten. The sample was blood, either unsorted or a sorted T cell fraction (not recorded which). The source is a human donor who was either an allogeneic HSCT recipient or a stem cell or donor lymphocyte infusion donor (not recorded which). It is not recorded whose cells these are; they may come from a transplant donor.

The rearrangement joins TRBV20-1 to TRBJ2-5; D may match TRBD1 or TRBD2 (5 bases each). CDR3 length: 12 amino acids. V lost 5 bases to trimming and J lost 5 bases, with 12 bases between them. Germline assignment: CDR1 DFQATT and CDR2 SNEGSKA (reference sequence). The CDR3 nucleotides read TGCAGTGCTGCAATGAGGGGTGAGACCCAGTACTTC. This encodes CSAAMRGETQYF.

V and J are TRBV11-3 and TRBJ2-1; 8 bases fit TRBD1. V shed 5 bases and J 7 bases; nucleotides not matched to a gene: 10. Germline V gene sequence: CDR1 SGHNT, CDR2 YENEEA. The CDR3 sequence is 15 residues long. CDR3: CASSPRDRIPNEQFF. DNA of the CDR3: TGTGCCAGCAGCCCCCGGGACAGGATACCGAATGAGCAGTTCTTC.

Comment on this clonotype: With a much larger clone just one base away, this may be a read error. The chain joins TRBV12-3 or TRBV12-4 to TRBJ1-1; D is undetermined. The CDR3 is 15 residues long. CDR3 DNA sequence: TGTGCCTGCAGTTTTACAGTGGGAATGAACACTGAAGCTTTCTTT. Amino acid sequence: CACSFTVGMNTEAFF.

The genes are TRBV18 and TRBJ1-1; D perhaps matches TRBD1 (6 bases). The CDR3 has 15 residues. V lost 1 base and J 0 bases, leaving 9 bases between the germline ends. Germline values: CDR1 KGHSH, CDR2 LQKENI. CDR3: CASSPLGQMNTEAFF. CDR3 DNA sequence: TGTGCCAGCTCACCACTTGGACAGATGAACACTGAAGCTTTCTTT.

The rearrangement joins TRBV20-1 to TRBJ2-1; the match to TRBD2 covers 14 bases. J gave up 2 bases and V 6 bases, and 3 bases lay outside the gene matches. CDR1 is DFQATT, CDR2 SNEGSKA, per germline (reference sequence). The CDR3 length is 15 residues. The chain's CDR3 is CSAETSGRAYNEQFF. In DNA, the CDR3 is TGCAGTGCGGAGACTAGCGGGAGGGCCTACAATGAGCAGTTCTTC.

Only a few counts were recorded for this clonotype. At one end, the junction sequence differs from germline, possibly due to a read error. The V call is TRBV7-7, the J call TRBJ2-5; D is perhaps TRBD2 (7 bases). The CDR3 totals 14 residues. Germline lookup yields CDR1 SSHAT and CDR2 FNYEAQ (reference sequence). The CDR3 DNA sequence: TGTGCTAGCAGCTCACAGGGAGGGCAAGAGACCCAGTACTTC. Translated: CASSSQGGQETQYF.

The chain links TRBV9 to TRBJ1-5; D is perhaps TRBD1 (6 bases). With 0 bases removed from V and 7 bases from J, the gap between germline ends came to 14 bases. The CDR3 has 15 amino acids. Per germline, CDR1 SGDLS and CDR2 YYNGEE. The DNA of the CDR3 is TGTGCCAGCAGCGTAGGAGGGGGACGGGAACAGCCCCAGCATTTT. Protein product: CASSVGGGREQPQHF.

The DNA for the CDR3 is TGCGCCAGCAGCCCGGTCCCTAATGAAAAACTGTTTTTT. This encodes CASSPVPNEKLFF. The J gene is TRBJ1-4, the V gene TRBV5-1; unclear D gene. This CDR3 has 13 residues. V was shortened by 4 bases and J by 3 bases, with 7 bases between the two germline ends. The germline gives CDR1 SGHRS, CDR2 YFSETQ. Using reference TRBV5-1 and TRBJ1-4 for the parts outside the CDR3, the full variable domain is KAGVTQTPRYLIKTRGQQVTLSCSPISGHRSVSWYQQTPGQGLQFLFEYFSETQRNKGNFPGRFSGRQFSNSRSEMNVSTLELGDSALYLCASSPVPNEKLFFGSGTQLSVL.

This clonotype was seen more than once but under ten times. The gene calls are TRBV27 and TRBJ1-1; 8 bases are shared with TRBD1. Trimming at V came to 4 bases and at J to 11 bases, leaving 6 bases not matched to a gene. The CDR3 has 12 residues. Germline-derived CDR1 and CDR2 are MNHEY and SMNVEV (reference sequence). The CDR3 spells CASSSSQGVAFF. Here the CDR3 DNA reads TGTGCCAGCAGTTCCTCACAGGGGGTGGCTTTCTTT.

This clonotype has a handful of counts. The CDR3 region is CASSFLAGSYEQYF. CDR3 bases: TGTGCCAGCAGTTTCCTCGCCGGGAGCTACGAGCAGTACTTC. This sequence joins TRBV12-3 or TRBV12-4 and TRBJ2-7; D perhaps matches TRBD2 (6 bases). V lost 3 bases, J lost 3 bases, and 12 bases lay in between. This CDR3 spans 14 amino acids.

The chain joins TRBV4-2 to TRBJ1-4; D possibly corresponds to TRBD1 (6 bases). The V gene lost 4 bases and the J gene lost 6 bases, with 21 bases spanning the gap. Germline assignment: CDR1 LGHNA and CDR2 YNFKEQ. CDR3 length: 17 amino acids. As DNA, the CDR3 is TGTGCCAGCAGCCCCCACCGGGGCAGGGGTGGGGATGAAAAACTGTTTTTT. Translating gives CASSPHRGRGGDEKLFF.

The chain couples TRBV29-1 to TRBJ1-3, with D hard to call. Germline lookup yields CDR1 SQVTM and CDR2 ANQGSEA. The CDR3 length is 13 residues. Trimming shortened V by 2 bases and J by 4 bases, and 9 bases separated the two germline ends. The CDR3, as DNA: TGCAGCGTTGAAAAGGGTAGGGGAAACACCATATATTTT. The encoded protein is CSVEKGRGNTIYF.

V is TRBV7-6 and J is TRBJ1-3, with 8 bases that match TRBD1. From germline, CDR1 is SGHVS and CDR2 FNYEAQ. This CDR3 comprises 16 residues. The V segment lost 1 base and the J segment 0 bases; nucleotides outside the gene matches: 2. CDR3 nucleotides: TGTGCCAGCAGCTTAGGCAGGGGGCACTCTGGAAACACCATATATTTT. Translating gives CASSLGRGHSGNTIYF.

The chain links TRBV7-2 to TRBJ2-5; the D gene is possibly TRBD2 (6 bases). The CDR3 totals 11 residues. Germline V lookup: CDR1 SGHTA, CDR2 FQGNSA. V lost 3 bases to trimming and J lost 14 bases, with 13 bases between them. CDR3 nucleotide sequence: TGTGCCAGCAGCTTGGGGGACTTCCTATACTTC. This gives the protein CASSLGDFLYF.

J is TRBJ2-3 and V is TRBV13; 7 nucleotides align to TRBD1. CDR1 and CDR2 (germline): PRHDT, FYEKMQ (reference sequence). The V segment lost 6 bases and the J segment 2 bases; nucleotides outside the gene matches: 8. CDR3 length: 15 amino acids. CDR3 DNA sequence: TGTGCCAGCAGAAATAGGGGGCCGCTCACAGATACGCAGTATTTT. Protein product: CASRNRGPLTDTQYF.

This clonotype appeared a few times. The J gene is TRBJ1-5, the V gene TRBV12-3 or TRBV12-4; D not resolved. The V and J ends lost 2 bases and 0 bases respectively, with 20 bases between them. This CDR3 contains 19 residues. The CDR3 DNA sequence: TGTGCCAGCAGTTTAAGATCCGGGCCGCGATTATATAGCAATCAGCCCCAGCATTTT. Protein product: CASSLRSGPRLYSNQPQHF.

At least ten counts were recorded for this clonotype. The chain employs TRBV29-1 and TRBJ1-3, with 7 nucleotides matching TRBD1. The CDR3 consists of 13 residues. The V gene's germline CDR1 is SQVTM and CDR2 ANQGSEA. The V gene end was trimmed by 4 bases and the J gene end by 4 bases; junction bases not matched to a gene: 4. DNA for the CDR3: TGCAGCGTTGCTGGGACAGTAGGAAACACCATATATTTT. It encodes CSVAGTVGNTIYF.

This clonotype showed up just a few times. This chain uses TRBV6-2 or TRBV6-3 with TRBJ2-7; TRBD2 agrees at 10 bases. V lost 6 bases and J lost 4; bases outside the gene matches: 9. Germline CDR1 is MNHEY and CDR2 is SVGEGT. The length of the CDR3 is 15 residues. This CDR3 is CASRPYSGRRYEQYF. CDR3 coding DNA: TGTGCCAGCAGACCCTATAGCGGGAGGAGATACGAGCAGTACTTC.

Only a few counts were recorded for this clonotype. CDR3 sequence (DNA): TGCGCCAGCAGCTTAATCTACGCAACTAATGAAAAACTGTTTTTT. This codes for CASSLIYATNEKLFF. V is TRBV5-1 and J is TRBJ1-4, with D unresolved. V lost 2 bases, J lost 0 bases, and 8 bases lay in between. Germline V gene lookup returns CDR1 SGHRS and CDR2 YFSETQ. The CDR3 contains 15 residues.

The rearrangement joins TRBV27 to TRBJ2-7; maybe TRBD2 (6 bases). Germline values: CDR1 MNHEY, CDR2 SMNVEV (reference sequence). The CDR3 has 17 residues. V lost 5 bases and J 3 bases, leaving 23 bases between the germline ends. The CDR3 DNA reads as TGTGCCAGCAGTCTTCCGGGACTCGAATCGTCAGTCTACGAGCAGTACTTC. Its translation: CASSLPGLESSVYEQYF.

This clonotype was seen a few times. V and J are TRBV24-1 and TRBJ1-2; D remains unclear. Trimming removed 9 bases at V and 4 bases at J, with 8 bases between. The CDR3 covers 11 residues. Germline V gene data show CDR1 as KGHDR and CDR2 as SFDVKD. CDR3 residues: CATLSGYGYTF. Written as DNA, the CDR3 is TGTGCCACCCTGAGTGGCTATGGCTACACCTTC.

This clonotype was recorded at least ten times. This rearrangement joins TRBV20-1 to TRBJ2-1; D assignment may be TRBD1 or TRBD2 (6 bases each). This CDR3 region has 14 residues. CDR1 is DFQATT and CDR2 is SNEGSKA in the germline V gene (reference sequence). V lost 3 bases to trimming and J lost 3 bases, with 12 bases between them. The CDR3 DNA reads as TGCAGTGCTAGCGGGGGCAACGTCTACAATGAGCAGTTCTTC. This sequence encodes CSASGGNVYNEQFF.

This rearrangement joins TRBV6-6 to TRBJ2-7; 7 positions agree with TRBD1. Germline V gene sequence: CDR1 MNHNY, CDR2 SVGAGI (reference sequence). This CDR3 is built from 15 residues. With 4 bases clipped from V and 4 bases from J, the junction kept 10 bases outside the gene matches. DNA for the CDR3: TGTGCCAGCAGTTTCCCACAGGGGTCAGGGTACGAGCAGTACTTC. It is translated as CASSFPQGSGYEQYF.

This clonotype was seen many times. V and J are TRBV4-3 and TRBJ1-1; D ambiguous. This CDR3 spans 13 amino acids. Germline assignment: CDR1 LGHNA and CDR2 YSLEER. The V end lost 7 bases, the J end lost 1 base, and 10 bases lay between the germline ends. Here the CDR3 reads CASTRTQNTEAFF. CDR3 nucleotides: TGCGCCAGCACCCGTACACAGAACACTGAAGCTTTCTTT.

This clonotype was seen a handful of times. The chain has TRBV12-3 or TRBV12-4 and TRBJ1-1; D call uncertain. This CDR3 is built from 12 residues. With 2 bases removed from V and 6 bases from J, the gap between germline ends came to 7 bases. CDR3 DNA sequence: TGTGCCAGCAGTTTATTTGGTTCTGAAGCTTTCTTT. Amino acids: CASSLFGSEAFF.